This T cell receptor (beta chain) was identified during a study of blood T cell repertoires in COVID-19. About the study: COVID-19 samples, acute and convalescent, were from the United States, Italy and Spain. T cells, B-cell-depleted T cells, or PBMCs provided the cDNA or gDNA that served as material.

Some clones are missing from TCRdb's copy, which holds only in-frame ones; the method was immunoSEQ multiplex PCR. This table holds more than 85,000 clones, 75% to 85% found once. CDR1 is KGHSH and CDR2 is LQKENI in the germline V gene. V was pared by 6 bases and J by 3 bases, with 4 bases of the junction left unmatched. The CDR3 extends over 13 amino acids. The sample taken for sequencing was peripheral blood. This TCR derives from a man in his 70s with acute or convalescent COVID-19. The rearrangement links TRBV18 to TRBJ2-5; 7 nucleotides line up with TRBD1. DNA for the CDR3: TGTGCCAGCTCCCGCGACAGGGAAGAGACCCAGTACTTC. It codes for CASSRDREETQYF.